These 4 T cell receptor beta chains originate from one sample sequenced in a study of CD8 T cells in ankylosing spondylitis. MiXCR, run by TCRdb on the 5' RACE reads, gives a single entry per CDR3 protein. The data contain 670,000 or so distinct CDR3 sequences, 19% of them singletons. Regarding the study as a whole: Among TCR beta sequences, a motif of under ten highly homologous variants appeared characteristic of ankylosing spondylitis blood.

These TCRs' antigens remain unknown. Material for sequencing was blood, either unsorted or a sorted T cell fraction (not recorded which). All receptors derive from a male donor with ankylosing spondylitis.

In DNA form, the CDR3 reads TGTGCCAGCAGGGAGGGACCCCTACGCAAGCAGTACTTC. Its protein product is CASREGPLRKQYF. The chain joins TRBV2 to TRBJ2-7, with D possibly matching TRBD2 (6 bases). The CDR3 is made up of 13 amino acids. CDR1 is SNHLY, CDR2 FYNNEI, per germline. Trimming shortened V by 6 bases and J by 8 bases, and 17 bases separated the two germline ends. Full variable domain (rest looked up from reference TRBV2 and TRBJ2-7): EPEVTQTPSHQVTQMGQEVILRCVPISNHLYFYWYRQILGQKVEFLVSFYNNEISEKSEIFDDQFSVERPDGSNFTLKIRSTKLEDSAMYFCASREGPLRKQYFGPGTRLTVT.

This rearrangement joins TRBV12-3 or TRBV12-4 to TRBJ1-4; 7 nucleotides align to TRBD1. V was clipped by 2 bases and J by 8 bases; unmatched bases: 5. This CDR3 spans 14 amino acids. The CDR3 loop is CASSLIGGQEKLFF. CDR3 coding DNA: TGTGCCAGCAGTTTAATTGGGGGACAGGAAAAACTGTTTTTT.

There are a few counts of this clonotype. CDR3 sequence reads: CSARGPPPKGAGFTYEQYF. In DNA, the CDR3 is TGCAGTGCTAGAGGGCCCCCGCCAAAGGGAGCGGGTTTTACCTACGAGCAGTACTTC. The chain employs TRBV20-1 and TRBJ2-7, with a possible D match to TRBD2 (6 bases). The CDR3 runs 19 residues. Germline assignment: CDR1 DFQATT and CDR2 SNEGSKA (reference sequence). Between the trimmed V and J ends, which lost 1 base and 2 bases, there was a span of 27 bases.

This clonotype has a handful of counts. This chain uses TRBV9 with TRBJ1-6; 9 bases are shared with TRBD1. Germline V gene lookup returns CDR1 SGDLS and CDR2 YYNGEE. The CDR3 is made up of 14 amino acids. Trimming at V came to 3 bases and at J to 10 bases, leaving 5 bases not matched to a gene. This CDR3 reads CASSADRGGSPLHF. As DNA, the CDR3 is TGTGCCAGCAGCGCGGACAGGGGAGGATCACCCCTCCACTTT.